The 9 T cell receptor beta chains listed next were all sequenced from one sample in a study of shared clonotypes between healthy human individuals. Using immunoSEQ multiplex PCR, the repertoire was profiled, and TCRdb retains in-frame clones only, with some absent. The data hold approximately 1.5 million clones, with around 98% observed a single time. The sequenced sample consisted of naive CD4+ T cells sorted from blood. Subset described: CD45RA+ positively selected. The receptor source for this set is a man aged 25 to 40 in good health.

DNA of the CDR3: TGTGCCAGCAGCGTAGACACCCGGGACAGGGTTTTCTATACCGGGGAGCTGTTTTTT. The encoded protein is CASSVDTRDRVFYTGELFF. The V and J genes are TRBV9 and TRBJ2-2; 9 nucleotides agree with TRBD1. The CDR3 has 19 residues. In germline, CDR1 is SGDLS, CDR2 YYNGEE. V trimming: 0 bases; J trimming: 5 bases; junction bases outside the gene matches: 14.

The chain has TRBV4-2 and TRBJ1-1; the match to TRBD1 covers 7 bases. V lost 5 bases and J lost 6; bases outside the gene matches: 18. The germline V gene has CDR1 LGHNA and CDR2 YNFKEQ. CDR3 length: 17 residues. CDR3 residues: CASSESSGQLRMAEAFF. CDR3 nucleotide sequence: TGTGCCAGCAGCGAAAGCTCGGGACAGCTTCGCATGGCTGAAGCTTTCTTT.

This CDR3 reads CASSQELAGSSYNEQFF. In DNA, the CDR3 is TGTGCCAGCAGCCAAGAGTTAGCGGGAAGCTCCTACAATGAGCAGTTCTTC. The V gene is TRBV14, the J gene TRBJ2-1, with TRBD2 matching 8 bases. The CDR3 length is 17 residues. CDR1 is SGHDN and CDR2 is FVKESK in the germline V gene. V was pared by 0 bases and J by 0 bases, with 4 bases of the junction left unmatched. The entire variable domain, with the rest obtained from reference TRBV14 and TRBJ2-1, is as follows: EAGVTQFPSHSVIEKGQTVTLRCDPISGHDNLYWYRRVMGKEIKFLLHFVKESKQDESGMPNNRFLAERTGGTYSTLKVQPAELEDSGVYFCASSQELAGSSYNEQFFGPGTRLTVL.

CDR3 sequence: CASSSQGFWEKLFF. DNA for the CDR3: TGTGCCAGCAGCTCCCAGGGGTTCTGGGAAAAACTGTTTTTT. The chain joins TRBV11-2 to TRBJ1-4; a weak D match, TRBD1 (6 bases). The ends were cut back, 4 bases at V and 8 bases at J, with 14 bases in the middle. Germline V lookup: CDR1 SGHAT, CDR2 FQNNGV. The CDR3 is 14 amino acids.

The chain recombines TRBV2 with TRBJ2-1; 12 positions agree with TRBD2. The J segment lost 8 bases and the V segment lost 7 bases, leaving 3 bases of the junction unmatched. This CDR3 spans 13 amino acids. CDR1 is SNHLY and CDR2 is FYNNEI in the germline V gene. The CDR3 sequence: CASTSGRADEQFF. Written as DNA, the CDR3 is TGTGCCAGCACTAGCGGGAGGGCCGATGAGCAGTTCTTC.

The chain is built from TRBV10-3 and TRBJ1-2, with 8 bases identical to TRBD1. The J segment lost 8 bases and the V segment lost 5 bases, leaving 7 bases of the junction unmatched. Germline assignment: CDR1 ENHRY and CDR2 SYGVKD. The CDR3 is 13 residues long. The chain's CDR3 is CAISSTGDWGYTF. The CDR3 bases are TGTGCCATCAGTTCGACAGGGGATTGGGGCTACACCTTC.

J is TRBJ1-4 and V is TRBV6-1; maybe TRBD1 (6 bases). The V end lost 2 bases, the J end lost 10 bases, and 17 bases lay between the germline ends. The CDR3 is 15 residues long. CDR1 and CDR2 (germline): MNHNS, SASEGT. This CDR3 is CASSEFNTGRGKLFF. In DNA, the CDR3 is TGTGCCAGCAGTGAATTCAACACAGGGAGAGGAAAACTGTTTTTT.

This clone was observed once. The chain is built from TRBV18 and TRBJ1-1; D not certain. This CDR3 comprises 16 residues. V dropped 4 bases and J dropped 5 bases, with 20 bases sitting between them. The V gene's germline CDR1 is KGHSH and CDR2 LQKENI. The CDR3 loop reads CASSQLPKGRDTEAFF. DNA for the CDR3: TGTGCCAGCTCACAGCTACCAAAGGGCCGGGATACTGAAGCTTTCTTT.

The CDR3 DNA is TGTGCCAGCTCACTAAAGGACGACAATGAGCAGTTCTTC. Translation gives CASSLKDDNEQFF. The J gene is TRBJ2-1, the V gene TRBV18, with D unclear. V was pared by 4 bases and J by 5 bases, with 9 bases between. Germline CDR1 KGHSH, CDR2 LQKENI. CDR3 size: 13 residues.